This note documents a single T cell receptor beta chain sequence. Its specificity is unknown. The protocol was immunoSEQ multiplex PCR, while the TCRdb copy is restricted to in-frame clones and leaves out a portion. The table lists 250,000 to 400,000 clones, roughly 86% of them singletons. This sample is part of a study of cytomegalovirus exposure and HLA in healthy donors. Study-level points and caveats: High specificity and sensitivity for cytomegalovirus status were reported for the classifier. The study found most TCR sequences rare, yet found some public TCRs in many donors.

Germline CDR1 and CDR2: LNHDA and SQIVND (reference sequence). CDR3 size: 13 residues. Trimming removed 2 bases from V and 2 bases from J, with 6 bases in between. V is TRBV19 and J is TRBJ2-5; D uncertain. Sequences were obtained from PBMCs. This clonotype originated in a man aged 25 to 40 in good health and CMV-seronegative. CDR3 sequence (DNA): TGTGCCAGTAGTATACAGTCACAAGAGACCCAGTACTTC. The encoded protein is CASSIQSQETQYF.